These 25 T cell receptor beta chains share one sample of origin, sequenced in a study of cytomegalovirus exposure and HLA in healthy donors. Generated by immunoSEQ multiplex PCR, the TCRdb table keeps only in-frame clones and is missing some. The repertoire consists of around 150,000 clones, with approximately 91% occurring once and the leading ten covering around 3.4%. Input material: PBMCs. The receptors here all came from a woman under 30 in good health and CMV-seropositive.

DNA of the CDR3: TGTGCCAGCAGCTTAAGGCCCCGTGAGGGCTCAAGCTCCTACGAGCAGTACTTC. It yields the protein CASSLRPREGSSSYEQYF. The chain recombines TRBV7-2 with TRBJ2-7, with D possibly being TRBD2 (5 bases). Between the trimmed V and J ends, which lost 2 bases and 0 bases, there was a span of 20 bases. CDR3 length equals 18 residues. Per germline, CDR1 SGHTA and CDR2 FQGNSA.

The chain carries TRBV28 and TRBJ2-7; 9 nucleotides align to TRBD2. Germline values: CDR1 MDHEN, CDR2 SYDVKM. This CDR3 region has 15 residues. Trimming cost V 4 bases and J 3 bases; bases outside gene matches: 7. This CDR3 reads CASSSQAGGSYEQYF. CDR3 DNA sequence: TGTGCCAGCAGTTCTCAAGCGGGAGGAAGCTACGAGCAGTACTTC.

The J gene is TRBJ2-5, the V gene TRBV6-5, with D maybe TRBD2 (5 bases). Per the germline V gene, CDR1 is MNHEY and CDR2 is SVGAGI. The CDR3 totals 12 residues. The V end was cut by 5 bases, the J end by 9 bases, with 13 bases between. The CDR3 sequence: CASSLESGAQYF. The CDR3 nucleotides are TGTGCCAGCAGTCTAGAGTCCGGGGCCCAGTACTTC.

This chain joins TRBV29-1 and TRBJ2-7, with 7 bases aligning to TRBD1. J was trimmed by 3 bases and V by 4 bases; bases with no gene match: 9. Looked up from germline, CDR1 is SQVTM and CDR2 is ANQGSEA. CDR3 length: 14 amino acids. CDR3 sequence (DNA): TGCAGCGTTGTTTCCCGGACAGGAAACTACGAGCAGTACTTC. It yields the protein CSVVSRTGNYEQYF.

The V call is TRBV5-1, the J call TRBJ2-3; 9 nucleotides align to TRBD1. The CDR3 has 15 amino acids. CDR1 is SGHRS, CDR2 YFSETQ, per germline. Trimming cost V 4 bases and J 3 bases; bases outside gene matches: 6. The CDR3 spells CASSPGQGQTDTQYF. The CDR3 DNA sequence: TGCGCCAGCAGCCCGGGACAGGGCCAGACAGATACGCAGTATTTT.

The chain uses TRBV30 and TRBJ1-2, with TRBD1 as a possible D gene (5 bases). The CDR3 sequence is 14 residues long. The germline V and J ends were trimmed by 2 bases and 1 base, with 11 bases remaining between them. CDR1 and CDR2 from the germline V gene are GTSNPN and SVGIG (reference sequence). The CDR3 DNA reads TGTGCCTGGAGTACACCGGGGGATAACTATGGCTACACCTTC. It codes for CAWSTPGDNYGYTF.

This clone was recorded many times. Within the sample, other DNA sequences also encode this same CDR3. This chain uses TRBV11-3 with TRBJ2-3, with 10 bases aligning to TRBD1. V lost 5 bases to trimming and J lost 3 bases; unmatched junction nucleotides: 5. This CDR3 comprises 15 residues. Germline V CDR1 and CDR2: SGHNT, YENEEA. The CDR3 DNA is TGTGCCAGCAGCCCGAGACAGGGGGCGACAGATACGCAGTATTTT. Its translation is CASSPRQGATDTQYF.

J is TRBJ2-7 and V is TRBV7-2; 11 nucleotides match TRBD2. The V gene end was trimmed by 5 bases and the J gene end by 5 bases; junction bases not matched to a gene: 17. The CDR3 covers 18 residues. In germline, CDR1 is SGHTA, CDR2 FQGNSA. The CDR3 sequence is CASSHIPVSGRASNEQYF. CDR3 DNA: TGTGCCAGCAGCCATATCCCGGTTAGCGGGAGGGCCTCTAACGAGCAGTACTTC.

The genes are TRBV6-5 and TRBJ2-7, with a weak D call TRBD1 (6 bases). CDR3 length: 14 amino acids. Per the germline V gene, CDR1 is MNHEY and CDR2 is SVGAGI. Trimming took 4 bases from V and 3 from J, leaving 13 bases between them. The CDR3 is CASSSPTGFYEQYF. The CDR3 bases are TGTGCCAGCAGTTCCCCGACAGGATTCTACGAGCAGTACTTC.

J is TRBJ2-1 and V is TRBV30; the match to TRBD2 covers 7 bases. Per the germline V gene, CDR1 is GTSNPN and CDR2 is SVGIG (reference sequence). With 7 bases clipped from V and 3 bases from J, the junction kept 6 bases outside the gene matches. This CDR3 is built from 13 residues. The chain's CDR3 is CASEREDYNEQFF. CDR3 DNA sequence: TGTGCCTCCGAGCGGGAAGACTACAATGAGCAGTTCTTC.

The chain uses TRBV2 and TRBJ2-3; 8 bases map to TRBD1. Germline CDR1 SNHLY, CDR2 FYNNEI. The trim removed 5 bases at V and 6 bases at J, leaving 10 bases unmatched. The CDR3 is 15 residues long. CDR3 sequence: CASSPGQAGLDTQYF. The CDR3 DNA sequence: TGTGCCAGCAGTCCGGGACAGGCCGGTTTGGATACGCAGTATTTT.

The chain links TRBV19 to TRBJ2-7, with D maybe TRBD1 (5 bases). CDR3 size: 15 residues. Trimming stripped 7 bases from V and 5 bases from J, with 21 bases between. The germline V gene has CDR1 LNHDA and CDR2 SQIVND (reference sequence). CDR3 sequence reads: CASNIPGRAFHEQYF. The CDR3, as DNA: TGTGCCAGTAACATTCCGGGCAGGGCTTTCCACGAGCAGTACTTC.

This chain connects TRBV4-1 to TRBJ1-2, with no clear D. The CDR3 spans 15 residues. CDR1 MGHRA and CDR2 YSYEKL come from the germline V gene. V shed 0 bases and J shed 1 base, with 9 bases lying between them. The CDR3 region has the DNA TGCGCCAGCAGCCAAGACCACGGACTTAACTATGGCTACACCTTC. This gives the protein CASSQDHGLNYGYTF.

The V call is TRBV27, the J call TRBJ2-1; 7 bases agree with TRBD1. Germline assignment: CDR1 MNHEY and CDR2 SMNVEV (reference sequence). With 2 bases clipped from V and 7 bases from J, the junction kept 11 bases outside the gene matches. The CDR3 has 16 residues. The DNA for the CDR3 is TGTGCCAGCAGTTTAGGGGGCCCGACAGGGTGGAATGAGCAGTTCTTC. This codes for CASSLGGPTGWNEQFF.

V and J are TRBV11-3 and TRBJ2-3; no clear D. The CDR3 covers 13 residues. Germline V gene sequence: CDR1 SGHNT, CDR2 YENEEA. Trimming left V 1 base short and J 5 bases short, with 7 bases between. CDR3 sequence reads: CASSLGTGDTQYF. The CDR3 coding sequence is TGTGCCAGCAGCTTAGGAACGGGAGATACGCAGTATTTT.

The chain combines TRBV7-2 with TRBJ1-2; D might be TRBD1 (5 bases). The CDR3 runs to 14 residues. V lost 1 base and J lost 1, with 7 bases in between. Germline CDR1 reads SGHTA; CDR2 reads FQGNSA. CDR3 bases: TGTGCCAGCAGCTTAGACAGGATTAACTATGGCTACACCTTC. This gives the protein CASSLDRINYGYTF.

The CDR3 region has the DNA TGTGCCAGCAGCTTGAGGGGGAAGTACGAGCAGTACTTC. Translating it yields CASSLRGKYEQYF. The chain recombines TRBV7-2 with TRBJ2-7, with D tentatively TRBD1 (6 bases). V gave up 3 bases and J gave up 4 bases, with 10 bases separating them. This CDR3 comprises 13 residues. CDR1 and CDR2 (germline): SGHTA, FQGNSA.

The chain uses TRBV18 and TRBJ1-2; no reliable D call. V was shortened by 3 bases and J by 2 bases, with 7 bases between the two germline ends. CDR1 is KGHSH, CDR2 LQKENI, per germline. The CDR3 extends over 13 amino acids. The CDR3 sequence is CASSPSENYGYTF. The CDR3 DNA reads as TGTGCCAGCTCACCGAGTGAAAACTATGGCTACACCTTC.

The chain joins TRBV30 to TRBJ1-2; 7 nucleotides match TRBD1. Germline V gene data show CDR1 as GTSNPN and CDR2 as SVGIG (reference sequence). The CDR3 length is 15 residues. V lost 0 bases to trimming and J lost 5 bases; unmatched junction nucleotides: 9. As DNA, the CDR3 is TGTGCCTGGAGTGTATTGCGGGACAGTGATTATGGCTACACCTTC. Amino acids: CAWSVLRDSDYGYTF.

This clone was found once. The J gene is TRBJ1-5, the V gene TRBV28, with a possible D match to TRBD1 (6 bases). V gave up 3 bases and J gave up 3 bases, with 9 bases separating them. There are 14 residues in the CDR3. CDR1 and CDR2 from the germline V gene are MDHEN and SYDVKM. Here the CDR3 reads CASSFGGANQPQHF. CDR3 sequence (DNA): TGTGCCAGCAGTTTCGGGGGGGCCAATCAGCCCCAGCATTTT.

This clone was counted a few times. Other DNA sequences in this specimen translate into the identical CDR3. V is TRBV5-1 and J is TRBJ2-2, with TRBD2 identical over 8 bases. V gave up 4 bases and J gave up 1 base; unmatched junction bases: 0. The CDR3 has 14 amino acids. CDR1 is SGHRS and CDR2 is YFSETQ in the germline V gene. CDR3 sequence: CASSLAGNTGELFF. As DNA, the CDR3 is TGCGCCAGCAGCCTAGCGGGGAACACCGGGGAGCTGTTTTTT.

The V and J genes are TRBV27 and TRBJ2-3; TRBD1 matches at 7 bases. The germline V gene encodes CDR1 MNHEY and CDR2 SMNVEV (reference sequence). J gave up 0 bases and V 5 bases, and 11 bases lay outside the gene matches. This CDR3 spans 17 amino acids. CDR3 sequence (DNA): TGTGCCAGCAGTCCCTGGGACAGCAAATATAGCACAGATACGCAGTATTTT. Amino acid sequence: CASSPWDSKYSTDTQYF.

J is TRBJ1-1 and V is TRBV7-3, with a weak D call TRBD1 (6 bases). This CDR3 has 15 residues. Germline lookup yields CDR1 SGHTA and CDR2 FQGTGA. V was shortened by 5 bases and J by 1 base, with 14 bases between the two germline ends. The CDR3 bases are TGTGCCAGCAGCCCACCGGGACAAACGAACACTGAAGCTTTCTTT. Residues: CASSPPGQTNTEAFF.

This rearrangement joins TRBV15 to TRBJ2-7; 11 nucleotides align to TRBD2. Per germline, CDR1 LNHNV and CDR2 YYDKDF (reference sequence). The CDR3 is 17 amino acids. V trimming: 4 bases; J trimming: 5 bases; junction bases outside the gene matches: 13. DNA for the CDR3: TGTGCCACCAGCACCTATTTAGCGGGAGGGCCGTCCGACGAGCAGTACTTC. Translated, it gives CATSTYLAGGPSDEQYF.

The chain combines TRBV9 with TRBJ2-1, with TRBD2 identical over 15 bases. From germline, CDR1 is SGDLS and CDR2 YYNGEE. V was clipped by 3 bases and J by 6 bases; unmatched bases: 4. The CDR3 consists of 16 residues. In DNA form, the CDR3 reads TGTGCCAGCAGCGCCCTGGGACTAGCGGGAGGCAATGAGCAGTTCTTC. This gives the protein CASSALGLAGGNEQFF. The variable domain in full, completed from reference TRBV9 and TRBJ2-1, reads DSGVTQTPKHLITATGQRVTLRCSPRSGDLSVYWYQQSLDQGLQFLIQYYNGEERAKGNILERFSAQQFPDLHSELNLSSLELGDSALYFCASSALGLAGGNEQFFGPGTRLTVL.